This T cell receptor beta chain emerged from a study of blood T cell repertoires in COVID-19. Study-wide context: Some COVID-19 samples were acute and others convalescent; all came from the United States, Italy and Spain. Nucleic acid was either cDNA or gDNA, and it came from T cells, B-cell-depleted T cells, or PBMCs.

Original methodology: The assay estimated nucleated cells by amplifying reference gene primers. Produced via immunoSEQ multiplex PCR; TCRdb's table is partial and in-frame only. D and trimming were read from the DNA, whereas the V and J calls and clone size are those reported in that table. The data show about 110,000 clones, with 70% to 90% seen just once and 15% to 20% held by the top ten. In germline, CDR1 is GTSNPN, CDR2 SVGIG (reference sequence). The CDR3 consists of 13 residues. V lost 3 bases to trimming and J lost 5 bases, with 10 bases between them. Sequenced sample: peripheral blood. The sequence was obtained from a woman aged 60-75 years with acute or convalescent COVID-19. This chain uses TRBV30 with TRBJ1-4; D gene ambiguous. CDR3 nucleotide sequence: TGTGCCTGGAGCCCAGGTTTAAATGAAAAACTGTTTTTT. This translates into CAWSPGLNEKLFF.